What follows are 19 T cell receptor beta chains derived from one specimen sequenced in a study of regulatory T cells in long-lasting Graves disease. iRepertoire HTBI primers and Arm-PCR of CDR3 regions built TCR beta libraries. In TCRdb, the multiplex PCR reads were re-called with MiXCR into one record per CDR3 protein. The sample carries around 460,000 distinct CDR3 sequences, 20% to 25% recorded once. Time point here: persistent/refractory GD, antithyroid drugs over 5 years with positive TRAb. Researchers made the TCR library from RNA that was extracted from PBMCs. Source: peripheral blood mononuclear cells (PBMCs), taken when the disease was refractory, from a patient treated with antithyroid drugs. The receptors shown here come from a female donor with Graves disease.

CDR3 amino acids: CSADGVSGETQYF. DNA for the CDR3: TGCAGTGCTGACGGGGTGTCGGGAGAGACCCAGTACTTC. V and J are TRBV20-1 and TRBJ2-5; weak D call: TRBD2 (5 bases). V was pared by 5 bases and J by 4 bases, with 14 bases between. This CDR3 is 13 amino acids long. The germline gives CDR1 DFQATT, CDR2 SNEGSKA (reference sequence).

This clonotype was observed many times. This chain joins TRBV24-1 and TRBJ1-2; 11 bases map to TRBD1. J was trimmed by 4 bases and V by 9 bases; bases with no gene match: 3. Per germline, CDR1 KGHDR and CDR2 SFDVKD. This CDR3 spans 13 amino acids. The CDR3 bases are TGTGCCACCCGAGGACAGGGGGCCTATGGCTACACCTTC. Its translation is CATRGQGAYGYTF.

This chain uses TRBV4-3 with TRBJ2-7; 8 nucleotides agree with TRBD2. CDR3 length: 15 amino acids. V was clipped by 6 bases and J by 4 bases; unmatched bases: 11. CDR1 is LGHNA and CDR2 is YSLEER in the germline V gene. CDR3 coding DNA: TGCGCCAGCAGTATAGATAGACTAGCGATATACGAGCAGTACTTC. Translating gives CASSIDRLAIYEQYF.

This clonotype has a count of ten or more. This rearrangement joins TRBV29-1 to TRBJ1-2, with D possibly being TRBD1 (5 bases). Trimming removed 4 bases from V and 11 bases from J, with 20 bases in between. CDR1 is SQVTM, CDR2 ANQGSEA, per germline. CDR3 length: 13 amino acids. The CDR3 DNA is TGCAGCGTTGGGAAGGAGGGGCATGTTGGGTACACCTTC. Its translation: CSVGKEGHVGYTF.

This clonotype showed up just a few times. The V gene is TRBV7-2, the J gene TRBJ1-1; D may be TRBD1 (5 bases). The CDR3 has 15 amino acids. V lost 4 bases to trimming and J lost 4 bases, with 16 bases between them. Germline CDR1 reads SGHTA; CDR2 reads FQGNSA. The CDR3 loop is CASSYTTAVGTEAFF. CDR3 DNA sequence: TGTGCCAGCAGCTACACGACAGCCGTGGGCACTGAAGCTTTCTTT. The whole variable domain, remainder taken from reference TRBV7-2 and TRBJ1-1, is GAGVSQSPSNKVTEKGKDVELRCDPISGHTALYWYRQSLGQGLEFLIYFQGNSAPDKSGLPSDRFSAERTGGSVSTLTIQRTQQEDSAVYLCASSYTTAVGTEAFFGQGTRLTVV.

The rearrangement joins TRBV7-2 to TRBJ1-3; the match to TRBD1 covers 9 bases. In germline, CDR1 is SGHTA, CDR2 FQGNSA. The CDR3 loop spans 17 amino acids. The J segment lost 1 base and the V segment lost 7 bases, leaving 11 bases of the junction unmatched. The CDR3, as DNA: TGTGCCAGCACCTCTGGGACAGGGAGCGATTCTGGAAACACCATATATTTT. Translated, it gives CASTSGTGSDSGNTIYF.

This clonotype was recorded at least ten times. The chain employs TRBV11-2 and TRBJ2-6, with a tentative D call TRBD1 (5 bases). The CDR3 is 15 residues long. V was pared by 5 bases and J by 1 base, with 9 bases between. The germline V gene has CDR1 SGHAT and CDR2 FQNNGV. CDR3 loop: CASSARTSGANVLTF. The CDR3 nucleotides are TGTGCCAGCAGCGCGCGGACATCTGGGGCCAACGTCCTGACTTTC.

The table lists this clonotype with a few counts. The rearrangement joins TRBV7-9 to TRBJ1-2; the D is unclear. CDR1 is SEHNR and CDR2 is FQNEAQ in the germline V gene (reference sequence). The CDR3 contains 12 residues. V lost 3 bases, J lost 8 bases, and 10 bases lay in between. As DNA, the CDR3 is TGTGCCAGCAGCTTCGAGGCCGGCGGCTACACCTTC. Translating it yields CASSFEAGGYTF.

The chain employs TRBV7-3 and TRBJ2-5; D uncertain. The CDR3 covers 12 residues. Germline CDR1 SGHTA, CDR2 FQGTGA. CDR3 DNA sequence: TGTAGGTCCCTACAGTTTCAAGAGACCCAGTACTTC. It translates to CRSLQFQETQYF.

The chain has TRBV12-3 or TRBV12-4 and TRBJ1-3; a weak D match, TRBD1 (5 bases). CDR3 length: 14 amino acids. With 6 bases removed from V and 2 bases from J, the gap between germline ends came to 11 bases. CDR3 amino acids: CASRNQGAGNTIYF. The CDR3 nucleotides are TGTGCCAGCAGAAATCAGGGAGCTGGAAACACCATATATTTT.

There are many counts of this clonotype. This sequence joins TRBV28 and TRBJ2-5; TRBD1 is a possible D gene (6 bases). V gave up 1 base and J gave up 2 bases, with 8 bases separating them. The CDR3 length is 14 residues. From germline, CDR1 is MDHEN and CDR2 SYDVKM. The CDR3 DNA follows: TGTGCCAGCAGTTTATTACAGGGTCAAGAGACCCAGTACTTC. Amino acid sequence: CASSLLQGQETQYF.

There are a few counts of this clonotype. This chain uses TRBV5-1 with TRBJ2-2, with D perhaps TRBD2 (5 bases). This CDR3 is built from 16 residues. Looked up from germline, CDR1 is SGHRS and CDR2 is YFSETQ. Trimming removed 4 bases at V and 0 bases at J, with 13 bases between. The CDR3 sequence: CASSRGRGTNTGELFF. The CDR3 bases are TGCGCCAGCAGCCGCGGTCGAGGGACGAACACCGGGGAGCTGTTTTTT.

In nucleotides, the CDR3 is TGTGCCAGCAGCGTATACGGCAGGGCGGCCAATGAGCAGTTCTTC. Translating it yields CASSVYGRAANEQFF. The chain couples TRBV9 to TRBJ2-1; possibly TRBD1 for D (5 bases). V gave up 1 base and J gave up 6 bases, with 14 bases separating them. Germline assignment: CDR1 SGDLS and CDR2 YYNGEE. The CDR3 contains 15 residues.

V and J are TRBV5-1 and TRBJ2-7; D not certain. The CDR3 sequence is 15 residues long. Germline-derived CDR1 and CDR2 are SGHRS and YFSETQ. Trimming cost V 3 bases and J 4 bases, with 17 bases left between them. CDR3 region: CASSSAGRRGYEQYF. In DNA, the CDR3 is TGCGCCAGCAGCTCGGCCGGGCGCCGTGGATACGAGCAGTACTTC.

This clonotype has a count of ten or more. The chain uses TRBV10-3 and TRBJ1-2, with D maybe TRBD1 (6 bases). This CDR3 contains 14 residues. With 8 bases removed from V and 4 bases from J, the gap between germline ends came to 17 bases. The germline V gene has CDR1 ENHRY and CDR2 SYGVKD. The CDR3 protein is CAIGRTADVYGYTF. The CDR3 DNA follows: TGTGCCATCGGTCGGACAGCCGACGTCTATGGCTACACCTTC.

The table lists this clonotype with a few counts. The chain uses TRBV5-5 and TRBJ2-7; 7 nucleotides agree with TRBD1. Germline CDR1 is SGHKS and CDR2 is YYEKEE (reference sequence). The V gene end was trimmed by 4 bases and the J gene end by 2 bases; junction bases not matched to a gene: 12. The CDR3 is 16 amino acids. CDR3 sequence reads: CASSVAPGQSTYEQYF. The CDR3, as DNA: TGTGCCAGCAGCGTGGCTCCGGGACAGTCGACCTACGAGCAGTACTTC.

This clonotype was seen repeatedly, ten times or more. This chain connects TRBV2 to TRBJ1-3; a possible D gene is TRBD1 (6 bases). The CDR3 has 13 residues. From germline, CDR1 is SNHLY and CDR2 FYNNEI. Trimming removed 7 bases at V and 4 bases at J, with 11 bases between. The CDR3 nucleotides read TGTGCCAGCACCGCAGGGGCCGGAAACACCATATATTTT. Translated: CASTAGAGNTIYF.

This clonotype was recorded many times. The rearrangement joins TRBV28 to TRBJ1-5; perhaps TRBD1 as D (6 bases). The CDR3 length is 11 residues. V was trimmed by 5 bases and J by 15 bases, leaving 14 bases between them. Germline V gene data show CDR1 as MDHEN and CDR2 as SYDVKM. The CDR3, as DNA: TGTGCCAGCAGTCAGGGGTTCGGGTGGCATTTT. Translating it yields CASSQGFGWHF.

This clonotype was recorded a few times. J is TRBJ1-2 and V is TRBV27; D is possibly TRBD1 (5 bases). Germline loops: CDR1 MNHEY, CDR2 SMNVEV (reference sequence). The V and J ends lost 3 bases and 4 bases respectively, with 12 bases between them. There are 14 residues in the CDR3. The CDR3, as DNA: TGTGCCAGCAGTTTTGGGGGGGGGAGCTATGGCTACACCTTC. As protein: CASSFGGGSYGYTF.